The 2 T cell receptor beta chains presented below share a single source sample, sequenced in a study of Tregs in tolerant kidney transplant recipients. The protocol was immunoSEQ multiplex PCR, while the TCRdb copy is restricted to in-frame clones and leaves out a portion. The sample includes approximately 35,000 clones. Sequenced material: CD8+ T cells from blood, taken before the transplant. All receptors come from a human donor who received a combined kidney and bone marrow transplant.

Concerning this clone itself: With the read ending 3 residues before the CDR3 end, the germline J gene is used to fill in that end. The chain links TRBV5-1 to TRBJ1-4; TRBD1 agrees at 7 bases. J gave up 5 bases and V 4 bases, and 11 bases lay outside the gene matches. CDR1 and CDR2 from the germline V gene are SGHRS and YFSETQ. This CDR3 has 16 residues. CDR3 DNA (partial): TGCGCCAGCAGCCCTCCAGGACAGGTGGGGAATGAAAAA. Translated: CASSPPGQVGNEK. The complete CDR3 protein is CASSPPGQVGNEKLFF. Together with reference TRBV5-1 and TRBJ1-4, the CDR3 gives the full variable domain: KAGVTQTPRYLIKTRGQQVTLSCSPISGHRSVSWYQQTPGQGLQFLFEYFSETQRNKGNFPGRFSGRQFSNSRSEMNVSTLELGDSALYLCASSPPGQVGNEKLFFGSGTQLSVL.

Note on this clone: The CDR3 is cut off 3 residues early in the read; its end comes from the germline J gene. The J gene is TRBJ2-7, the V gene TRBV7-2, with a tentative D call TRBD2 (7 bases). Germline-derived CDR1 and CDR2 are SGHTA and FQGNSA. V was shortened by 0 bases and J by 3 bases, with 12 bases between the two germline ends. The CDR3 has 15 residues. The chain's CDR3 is CASSLAGGANYEQYF. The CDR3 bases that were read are TGTGCCAGCAGCTTAGCGGGGGGGGCAAACTACGAG.